Here is one T cell receptor (beta chain) with its context. What it binds is not known. The treatment was: oral pan-JAK inhibitor, 5-10 mg twice daily. Lesional scalp punch biopsies and peripheral blood were collected from alopecia areata patients. Reverse transcribed after extraction, RNA yielded cDNA as the sequencing template. Generated by immunoSEQ multiplex PCR, the TCRdb table keeps only in-frame clones and is missing some. The table includes roughly 200,000 clones, 45% to 65% detected once. This record belongs to a study of CD8+ T cells in alopecia areata. On the study more broadly: A 6-month off-drug phase came after tofacitinib, which had lasted 6 to 18 months. Study outcomes and limitations: More clonal than normal scalp was lesional scalp, particularly alopecia totalis/universalis.

CDR3 length: 13 amino acids. Germline values: CDR1 SGHDT, CDR2 YYEEEE. Trimming pared 4 bases from V and 4 bases from J, leaving 8 bases between. The sample was CD4+ T cells sorted from blood, taken at week 4, from a patient treated with tofacitinib. The TCR comes from a human donor with alopecia areata. The chain recombines TRBV5-6 with TRBJ1-4; D uncertain. Here the CDR3 DNA reads TGTGCCAGCAGCCCTTCGGGTAATGAAAAACTGTTTTTT. It translates to CASSPSGNEKLFF.